This note documents a single TCR beta chain sequence. Its specificity is unknown. The V gene lost 0 bases and the J gene lost 3 bases, with 12 bases spanning the gap. The germline V gene encodes CDR1 SGHDT and CDR2 YYEEEE. This CDR3 contains 16 residues. The sample is drawn from a study of graft-versus-host responses after intestinal transplantation. Study-level information: Each recipient received anti-thymocyte globulin induction, then tacrolimus and steroids for 2 to 4 years.

Repertoires were generated with immunoSEQ multiplex PCR, while TCRdb's copy carries only in-frame clones and drops some. The sample lists more than 100,000 clones; over 85% were seen once. Study-wide results and limits: Peak GvH clone levels in circulation were associated with early post-transplant HvG declines. Some patients had graft-donor T cell macrochimerism, and their allografts showed high graft-versus-host to host-versus-graft clonal ratios. Analysis identified GvH clones in recipient marrow, with some appearing first in ileum or blood.

Sample: unstimulated CD8+ T cells sorted from spleen or lymph node cells, taken before intestinal transplant. The rearrangement uses TRBV5-6 and TRBJ2-2, with D hard to call. The sequence came from a human donor who received an intestinal transplant. The CDR3 DNA sequence: TGTGCCAGCAGCTTGGAAGGCCTTTCCTACACCGGGGAGCTGTTTTTT. Translation gives CASSLEGLSYTGELFF. The full variable domain, with the rest looked up from reference TRBV5-6 and TRBJ2-2, is DAGVTQSPTHLIKTRGQQVTLRCSPKSGHDTVSWYQQALGQGPQFIFQYYEEEERQRGNFPDRFSGHQFPNYSSELNVNALLLGDSALYLCASSLEGLSYTGELFFGEGSRLTVL.